This passage covers 28 T cell receptor beta chains from one sample sequenced in a study of blood T cell repertoires in COVID-19. The table came from immunoSEQ multiplex PCR; TCRdb's copy has only in-frame clones and leaves some out. The table has approximately 200,000 clones, around 90% seen once; the top ten hold around 7%. Input material: PBMCs or T cells enriched from blood (not recorded which). These receptors were taken from a man aged 25-45 years in a cohort exposed to, infected with or recovered from COVID-19 (not recorded which).

The rearrangement uses TRBV10-1 and TRBJ2-5; a possible D gene is TRBD1 (6 bases). Germline V gene data show CDR1 as WNHNN and CDR2 as SYGVQD (reference sequence). This CDR3 region has 14 residues. Trimming took off 4 bases at V and 5 bases at J, with 14 bases between the two ends. This CDR3 reads CASSVTGPRETQYF. In DNA form, the CDR3 reads TGCGCCAGCAGTGTCACAGGGCCTCGGGAGACCCAGTACTTC.

This chain connects TRBV5-1 to TRBJ2-2, with D hard to call. V gave up 1 base and J gave up 3 bases, with 10 bases separating them. This CDR3 has 15 amino acids. Germline V gene sequence: CDR1 SGHRS, CDR2 YFSETQ. The CDR3 here is CASSLSMKYTGELFF. CDR3 in DNA: TGCGCCAGCAGCTTGTCTATGAAGTACACCGGGGAGCTGTTTTTT.

This clone was picked up one time. The chain combines TRBV11-2 with TRBJ1-2; D may be TRBD1 (5 bases). The germline V gene has CDR1 SGHAT and CDR2 FQNNGV. This CDR3 comprises 16 residues. V was cut by 6 bases and J by 6 bases, with 23 bases left in between. Here the CDR3 reads CASRPFRAVARDGYTF. The CDR3 region has the DNA TGTGCCAGCAGACCCTTCAGGGCAGTCGCCCGGGATGGCTACACCTTC.

This chain links TRBV18 with TRBJ1-1; unclear D gene. V lost 1 base to trimming and J lost 3 bases, with 15 bases between them. The CDR3 has 16 residues. Per germline, CDR1 KGHSH and CDR2 LQKENI. CDR3 in DNA: TGTGCCAGCTCACCACTGGCAGTCGGCGGTGACACTGAAGCTTTCTTT. Translating it yields CASSPLAVGGDTEAFF.

In this sample, this clone turned up once. The V and J genes are TRBV13 and TRBJ2-7, with 8 bases fitting TRBD1. The germline CDR1 and CDR2 sequences are PRHDT and FYEKMQ (reference sequence). The V gene end was trimmed by 4 bases and the J gene end by 2 bases; junction bases not matched to a gene: 10. The CDR3 is 16 amino acids. The CDR3, as DNA: TGTGCCAGCAGCTCCCCAACAGGGGGTAGGGCCTACGAGCAGTACTTC. It codes for CASSSPTGGRAYEQYF.

The V call is TRBV27, the J call TRBJ2-5; the match to TRBD1 covers 11 bases. This CDR3 contains 16 residues. CDR1 MNHEY and CDR2 SMNVEV come from the germline V gene (reference sequence). J gave up 4 bases and V 0 bases, and 4 bases lay outside the gene matches. The CDR3 bases are TGTGCCAGCAGTTTATCGGGAGGGACAGGGGGAGAGACCCAGTACTTC. Its protein is CASSLSGGTGGETQYF.

The V call is TRBV19, the J call TRBJ2-7, with a tentative D call TRBD1 (6 bases). From germline, CDR1 is LNHDA and CDR2 SQIVND (reference sequence). V dropped 3 bases and J dropped 1 base, with 13 bases sitting between them. This CDR3 has 15 amino acids. The CDR3, as DNA: TGTGCCAGTAGTATCAGACAGGACAGTTCCTACGAGCAGTACTTC. It translates to CASSIRQDSSYEQYF.

V is TRBV7-9 and J is TRBJ1-2, with 9 positions matching TRBD1. The CDR3 has 17 residues. With 6 bases clipped from V and 6 bases from J, the junction kept 17 bases outside the gene matches. CDR1 and CDR2 (germline): SEHNR, FQNEAQ (reference sequence). CDR3 in amino acids: CASSAGQGKYLSDGYTF. The CDR3 DNA reads as TGTGCCAGCAGTGCAGGACAGGGGAAATATCTATCGGATGGCTACACCTTC.

The rearrangement links TRBV9 to TRBJ2-2; unclear D gene. The V end was cut by 0 bases, the J end by 8 bases, with 5 bases between. Germline CDR1 SGDLS, CDR2 YYNGEE. CDR3 length: 12 amino acids. CDR3 in DNA: TGTGCCAGCAGCGTAGCTACTGGGGAGCTGTTTTTT. This codes for CASSVATGELFF.

The V gene is TRBV18, the J gene TRBJ2-2; 11 nucleotides agree with TRBD2. The germline gives CDR1 KGHSH, CDR2 LQKENI. V lost 3 bases to trimming and J lost 5 bases; unmatched junction nucleotides: 11. This CDR3 spans 18 amino acids. CDR3 in amino acids: CASSPQLAGAPGTGELFF. Written as DNA, the CDR3 is TGTGCCAGCTCACCCCAACTAGCGGGAGCCCCGGGGACCGGGGAGCTGTTTTTT.

The V gene is TRBV12-3 or TRBV12-4, the J gene TRBJ2-5, with D unresolved. The CDR3 totals 11 residues. With 4 bases removed from V and 5 bases from J, the gap between germline ends came to 5 bases. CDR3 sequence reads: CASSSSETQYF. The CDR3 DNA is TGTGCCAGCAGTTCTTCCGAGACCCAGTACTTC.

The chain couples TRBV5-5 to TRBJ2-3, with a tentative D call TRBD2 (6 bases). Trimming shortened V by 4 bases and J by 5 bases, and 17 bases separated the two germline ends. The CDR3 is 15 residues long. CDR1 and CDR2 (germline): SGHKS, YYEKEE (reference sequence). The CDR3 DNA sequence: TGTGCCAGCAGCCCCCTAGCGTACCTTATAGATACGCAGTATTTT. Its translation is CASSPLAYLIDTQYF.

This sequence joins TRBV2 and TRBJ2-3; TRBD1 is a possible D gene (5 bases). The CDR3 runs to 15 residues. Germline V gives CDR1 SNHLY, CDR2 FYNNEI. V was clipped by 2 bases and J by 2 bases, with 11 bases between them. CDR3 residues: CASSEWGGPTDTQYF. The CDR3 bases are TGTGCCAGCAGTGAATGGGGCGGACCCACAGATACGCAGTATTTT.

This chain links TRBV9 with TRBJ2-3; 10 positions match TRBD2. The CDR3 totals 15 residues. With V trimmed by 0 bases and J by 5 bases, 3 bases remained unmatched. Germline assignment: CDR1 SGDLS and CDR2 YYNGEE. The CDR3 DNA reads as TGTGCCAGCAGCGTAGCTAGCGGGAGAGGAGATACGCAGTATTTT. This codes for CASSVASGRGDTQYF. The full variable domain, rest sourced from reference TRBV9 and TRBJ2-3, is DSGVTQTPKHLITATGQRVTLRCSPRSGDLSVYWYQQSLDQGLQFLIQYYNGEERAKGNILERFSAQQFPDLHSELNLSSLELGDSALYFCASSVASGRGDTQYFGPGTRLTVL.

This clone was seen once. The chain is built from TRBV6-1 and TRBJ2-7; no reliable D call. Germline-derived CDR1 and CDR2 are MNHNS and SASEGT. The CDR3 is made up of 12 amino acids. V was cut by 5 bases and J by 7 bases, with 12 bases left in between. The CDR3 nucleotides are TGTGCCAGCAGTAACCCCTATCGGGAGCAGTACTTC. Amino acids: CASSNPYREQYF.

J is TRBJ1-1 and V is TRBV9; D possibly corresponds to TRBD1 (6 bases). The CDR3 loop spans 15 amino acids. V was cut by 4 bases and J by 8 bases, with 21 bases left in between. CDR1 and CDR2 (germline): SGDLS, YYNGEE. This CDR3 reads CASSPSVGGGVEAFF. CDR3 nucleotides: TGTGCCAGCAGCCCTTCCGTCGGAGGGGGGGTCGAAGCTTTCTTT.

CDR3 DNA: TGTGCCAGCAGTTCAGGAAGTAATAAAGCTAACTATGGCTACACCTTC. This codes for CASSSGSNKANYGYTF. The chain joins TRBV28 to TRBJ1-2; D is ambiguous. The CDR3 has 16 residues. Trimming left V 4 bases short and J 0 bases short, with 15 bases between. Germline assignment: CDR1 MDHEN and CDR2 SYDVKM.

V and J are TRBV9 and TRBJ1-1, with 7 bases fitting TRBD1. The CDR3 contains 15 residues. Germline CDR1 reads SGDLS; CDR2 reads YYNGEE. J gave up 2 bases and V 0 bases, and 4 bases lay outside the gene matches. The CDR3 DNA reads TGTGCCAGCAGCGTAGCTACAGGGGCTAACACTGAAGCTTTCTTT. Residues: CASSVATGANTEAFF.

The rearrangement links TRBV6-1 to TRBJ1-1; TRBD1 matches 7 bases. V lost 3 bases to trimming and J lost 1 base; unmatched junction nucleotides: 5. The CDR3 is 15 amino acids. CDR1 is MNHNS, CDR2 SASEGT, per germline. CDR3 coding DNA: TGTGCCAGCAGTGACAGGGGGATGGCGAACACTGAAGCTTTCTTT. Residues: CASSDRGMANTEAFF.

The chain couples TRBV5-1 to TRBJ1-5; TRBD1 agrees at 9 bases. The V segment lost 0 bases and the J segment 6 bases; nucleotides outside the gene matches: 4. Germline assignment: CDR1 SGHRS and CDR2 YFSETQ. The CDR3 consists of 15 residues. CDR3 coding DNA: TGCGCCAGCAGCTTGGGGGGGGACAGGGTTCAGCCCCAGCATTTT. Its protein is CASSLGGDRVQPQHF.

This sequence joins TRBV3-1 (or the pseudogene TRBV3-2) and TRBJ2-7; TRBD2 aligns across 10 bases. V trimming: 5 bases; J trimming: 4 bases; junction bases outside the gene matches: 8. From germline, CDR1 is LGHDT and CDR2 YNNKEL (reference sequence). The CDR3 is made up of 15 amino acids. CDR3 in amino acids: CASSSLAGGKYEQYF. The CDR3 DNA reads TGTGCCAGCAGCTCTTTAGCGGGAGGAAAGTACGAGCAGTACTTC.

This chain joins TRBV14 and TRBJ2-7; 8 bases match TRBD1. This CDR3 region has 14 residues. Per germline, CDR1 SGHDN and CDR2 FVKESK. V gave up 4 bases and J gave up 3 bases; unmatched junction bases: 5. CDR3 DNA: TGTGCCAGCAGCCGGACAGGGAGAAACTACGAGCAGTACTTC. Translating it yields CASSRTGRNYEQYF.

The chain is built from TRBV29-1 and TRBJ2-3, with D possibly matching TRBD1 (7 bases). The CDR3 length is 15 residues. Trimming cost V 2 bases and J 4 bases, with 16 bases left between them. CDR1 is SQVTM and CDR2 is ANQGSEA in the germline V gene. Written as DNA, the CDR3 is TGCAGCGTTGAAACGAGGAGGGACAGTGCAGATACGCAGTATTTT. Protein sequence: CSVETRRDSADTQYF.

The chain links TRBV5-6 to TRBJ1-5; 8 positions agree with TRBD1. Losses at the gene ends were 0 bases for V and 3 bases for J; bases not matched to a gene: 5. Germline-derived CDR1 and CDR2 are SGHDT and YYEEEE. This CDR3 region has 16 residues. The CDR3 is CASSLGQGANNQPQHF. The DNA for the CDR3 is TGTGCCAGCAGCTTGGGGCAGGGGGCGAACAATCAGCCCCAGCATTTT.

This clone has a count of ten or more. Within the sample, other DNA sequences also encode this same CDR3. The chain couples TRBV7-3 to TRBJ2-3; possible D gene TRBD2, 6 bases. The ends were cut back, 2 bases at V and 0 bases at J, with 15 bases in the middle. The CDR3 is 17 amino acids. CDR1 SGHTA and CDR2 FQGTGA come from the germline V gene. The chain's CDR3 is CASSLGPSGLSTDTQYF. The CDR3 DNA reads TGTGCCAGCAGCTTAGGACCGAGCGGGCTGAGCACAGATACGCAGTATTTT.

This chain connects TRBV3-1 (or the pseudogene TRBV3-2) to TRBJ2-2, with D perhaps TRBD2 (6 bases). V shed 2 bases and J shed 4 bases, with 11 bases lying between them. Germline V gives CDR1 LGHDT, CDR2 YNNKEL (reference sequence). The CDR3 spans 15 residues. The CDR3 DNA is TGTGCCAGCAGCCAAATCCTAGCGAGCACCGGGGAGCTGTTTTTT. Translating gives CASSQILASTGELFF.

The chain has TRBV5-4 and TRBJ2-1; no firm D call. The V gene lost 3 bases and the J gene lost 10 bases, with 11 bases spanning the gap. This CDR3 has 12 residues. CDR1 and CDR2 from the germline V gene are SGHNT and YYREEE (reference sequence). CDR3 nucleotides: TGTGCCAGCAGCTCCACCCTGAGAGAGCAGTTCTTC. Translation gives CASSSTLREQFF.

The chain combines TRBV11-2 with TRBJ1-5; 7 bases are shared with TRBD1. This CDR3 spans 14 amino acids. J gave up 6 bases and V 2 bases, and 4 bases lay outside the gene matches. Germline values: CDR1 SGHAT, CDR2 FQNNGV. The CDR3 DNA sequence: TGTGCCAGCAGCTTAAACACAGGGGTTCAGCCCCAGCATTTT. Translated: CASSLNTGVQPQHF. The full variable domain, completed using reference TRBV11-2 and TRBJ1-5, is EAGVAQSPRYKIIEKRQSVAFWCNPISGHATLYWYQQILGQGPKLLIQFQNNGVVDDSQLPKDRFSAERLKGVDSTLKIQPAKLEDSAVYLCASSLNTGVQPQHFGDGTRLSIL.